The 21 T cell receptor beta chains listed next were all sequenced from one sample in a study of T cell changes during pregnancy in multiple sclerosis. The protocol was immunoSEQ multiplex PCR, while the TCRdb copy is restricted to in-frame clones and leaves out a portion. The sample comprises under 45,000 clones, roughly 96% of which are singletons, and approximately 1% rests with the top ten. The sequenced sample was peripheral blood, obtained in the second trimester of pregnancy. The receptor set was obtained from a female donor with multiple sclerosis, enrolled in a pregnancy study.

V is TRBV28 and J is TRBJ2-4, with 12 bases lining up with TRBD1. The CDR3 contains 19 residues. From germline, CDR1 is MDHEN and CDR2 SYDVKM. V dropped 4 bases and J dropped 0; count of bases not matched to a gene: 10. CDR3 sequence: CASSSPGTGGKLAKNIQYF. In DNA form, the CDR3 reads TGTGCCAGCAGTTCACCGGGGACAGGGGGCAAATTAGCCAAAAACATTCAGTACTTC.

The chain links TRBV5-6 to TRBJ1-2; TRBD1 might be the D (6 bases). The germline V gene encodes CDR1 SGHDT and CDR2 YYEEEE. Trimming took off 7 bases at V and 1 base at J, with 14 bases between the two ends. The CDR3 runs 14 residues. DNA of the CDR3: TGTGCCAGCCTCACAGGGACCCTTAACTATGGCTACACCTTC. It yields the protein CASLTGTLNYGYTF. The full variable domain, with the rest looked up from reference TRBV5-6 and TRBJ1-2, is DAGVTQSPTHLIKTRGQQVTLRCSPKSGHDTVSWYQQALGQGPQFIFQYYEEEERQRGNFPDRFSGHQFPNYSSELNVNALLLGDSALYLCASLTGTLNYGYTFGSGTRLTVV.

The genes are TRBV19 and TRBJ2-3; 9 bases map to TRBD1. Losses at the gene ends were 6 bases for V and 2 bases for J; bases not matched to a gene: 6. The CDR3 consists of 15 residues. The germline V gene encodes CDR1 LNHDA and CDR2 SQIVND (reference sequence). In DNA, the CDR3 is TGTGCCAGTAGCAAGGACAGGGGTCTCACAGATACGCAGTATTTT. Encoded protein: CASSKDRGLTDTQYF.

The gene calls are TRBV28 and TRBJ2-2, with 8 bases identical to TRBD2. Germline V gene data show CDR1 as MDHEN and CDR2 as SYDVKM. The CDR3 is made up of 17 amino acids. Germline trimming cut 5 bases from V and 3 bases from J; bases unmatched to any gene: 11. CDR3 DNA: TGTGCCAGCAGTCCCCTACCCGCTAGCGGGTACACCGGGGAGCTGTTTTTT. It specifies CASSPLPASGYTGELFF.

The chain couples TRBV11-1 to TRBJ2-3; the D gene is possibly TRBD1 (6 bases). V was clipped by 10 bases and J by 4 bases, with 18 bases between them. The CDR3 totals 14 residues. CDR1 is SGHAT and CDR2 is FQDESV in the germline V gene (reference sequence). CDR3 sequence (DNA): TGTGCCACCACGGTTCAGGGGAGAGCAGATACGCAGTATTTT. This codes for CATTVQGRADTQYF.

This chain joins TRBV9 and TRBJ1-2; D unresolved. V shed 3 bases and J shed 6 bases, with 9 bases lying between them. Germline CDR1 is SGDLS and CDR2 is YYNGEE. The CDR3 is made up of 12 amino acids. CDR3 DNA sequence: TGTGCCAGCAGCGACAGAATAAATGGCTACACCTTC. Translation: CASSDRINGYTF. The whole variable domain, filled in from reference TRBV9 and TRBJ1-2, reads DSGVTQTPKHLITATGQRVTLRCSPRSGDLSVYWYQQSLDQGLQFLIQYYNGEERAKGNILERFSAQQFPDLHSELNLSSLELGDSALYFCASSDRINGYTFGSGTRLTVV.

The chain joins TRBV23-1 to TRBJ1-1; D is unclear. TRBV23-1 is placed among ORFs of uncertain function. This CDR3 comprises 15 residues. Trimming left V 2 bases short and J 1 base short, with 11 bases between. CDR3 nucleotides: TGCGCCAGCAGTCAACCGCGGGAGGAGAACACTGAAGCTTTCTTT. Translating it yields CASSQPREENTEAFF.

V gene TRBV21-1 combines with J gene TRBJ1-1; TRBD1, the table's D call, lacks a check against the DNA. TRBV21-1 is flagged as a pseudogene. This CDR3 contains 17 residues. The CDR3 nucleotides are TGTGCCAGCAGCAAAGAGGGGAACAGGGTGATGAACACTGAAGCTTTCTTT. It is translated as CASSKEGNRVMNTEAFF.

The chain has TRBV19 and TRBJ2-4; 7 bases line up with TRBD1. V dropped 3 bases and J dropped 0; count of bases not matched to a gene: 14. The CDR3 totals 19 residues. Germline CDR1 reads LNHDA; CDR2 reads SQIVND (reference sequence). CDR3 nucleotide sequence: TGTGCCAGTAGTATGAGCCCGGGACAGACACTTCTAGCCAAAAACATTCAGTACTTC. Translating it yields CASSMSPGQTLLAKNIQYF.

CDR3 protein: CASKRGLVQETQYF. The CDR3 bases are TGTGCCAGCAAAAGGGGGTTGGTACAAGAGACCCAGTACTTC. The chain uses TRBV6-5 and TRBJ2-5, with D maybe TRBD1 (6 bases). Trimming left V 7 bases short and J 2 bases short, with 14 bases between. CDR1 and CDR2 (germline): MNHEY, SVGAGI. The CDR3 is made up of 14 amino acids.

The gene calls are TRBV27 and TRBJ2-7; 10 bases match TRBD2. Germline V gives CDR1 MNHEY, CDR2 SMNVEV (reference sequence). CDR3 length: 14 amino acids. The J segment lost 5 bases and the V segment lost 4 bases, leaving 5 bases of the junction unmatched. For the CDR3, the DNA is TGTGCCAGCAGTTCGGGACTAGCGTACAACGAGCAGTACTTC. Encoded protein: CASSSGLAYNEQYF.

The rearrangement joins TRBV7-2 to TRBJ2-1; D gene unclear. The CDR3 extends over 12 amino acids. V lost 3 bases to trimming and J lost 6 bases, with 6 bases between them. The germline V gene encodes CDR1 SGHTA and CDR2 FQGNSA. Written as DNA, the CDR3 is TGTGCCAGCAGCTTCAGGCTCAATGAGCAGTTCTTC. Its protein product is CASSFRLNEQFF.

The rearrangement uses TRBV2 and TRBJ1-5; tentatively, D is TRBD1 (5 bases). Germline CDR1 and CDR2: SNHLY and FYNNEI. V lost 2 bases to trimming and J lost 0 bases, with 5 bases between them. This CDR3 spans 14 amino acids. DNA for the CDR3: TGTGCCAGCAGTGAAACAGGTAGCAATCAGCCCCAGCATTTT. Residues: CASSETGSNQPQHF.

The chain uses TRBV27 and TRBJ2-4; 14 bases fit TRBD2. Germline V lookup: CDR1 MNHEY, CDR2 SMNVEV (reference sequence). The CDR3 runs to 17 residues. The junction had 7 bases not matched to a gene; V was cut back by 1 base and J by 8 bases. The CDR3 bases are TGTGCCAGCAGTTTATACGGGACTAGCGGGAGTACGGACATTCAGTACTTC. Protein: CASSLYGTSGSTDIQYF.

The V gene is TRBV29-1, the J gene TRBJ1-4; 7 bases map to TRBD1. The germline V gene has CDR1 SQVTM and CDR2 ANQGSEA. This CDR3 region has 14 residues. V was clipped by 6 bases and J by 2 bases; unmatched bases: 6. CDR3 DNA: TGCAGCGTAGGGGGCCCGTCCACTAATGAAAAACTGTTTTTT. It encodes CSVGGPSTNEKLFF.

This chain uses TRBV7-2 with TRBJ1-4, with TRBD1 matching over 7 bases. V lost 0 bases to trimming and J lost 4 bases; unmatched junction nucleotides: 8. The CDR3 is 17 amino acids. The V gene's germline CDR1 is SGHTA and CDR2 FQGNSA. The CDR3 protein is CASSLALGGQFNEKLFF. In DNA, the CDR3 is TGTGCCAGCAGCTTAGCGTTGGGGGGACAGTTTAATGAAAAACTGTTTTTT.

The chain combines TRBV6-4 with TRBJ2-3; 7 positions match TRBD2. Germline V gene data show CDR1 as MRHNA and CDR2 as SNTAGT. This CDR3 is 13 amino acids long. Trimming removed 3 bases from V and 3 bases from J; junction bases left unmatched: 0. CDR3 sequence (DNA): TGTGCCAGCAGTGAGCGGGAGACAGATACGCAGTATTTT. This sequence encodes CASSERETDTQYF.

This chain connects TRBV6-6 to TRBJ2-1, with TRBD2 identical over 12 bases. The CDR3 totals 15 residues. CDR1 is MNHNY, CDR2 SVGAGI, per germline (reference sequence). After removal of 5 bases from V and 6 bases from J, the junction contained 5 bases not matched to a gene. The CDR3 sequence: CASSATSGSGNEQFF. The CDR3 coding sequence is TGTGCCAGCAGTGCGACTAGCGGGAGCGGCAATGAGCAGTTCTTC.

This clone has just one count. This CDR3 is CASSRQGGNTEAFF. Written as DNA, the CDR3 is TGTGCCAGTAGTAGACAGGGGGGAAACACTGAAGCTTTCTTT. The J gene is TRBJ1-1, the V gene TRBV19; TRBD1 agrees at 9 bases. V trimming: 4 bases; J trimming: 2 bases; junction bases outside the gene matches: 2. The CDR3 loop spans 14 amino acids. Germline lookup yields CDR1 LNHDA and CDR2 SQIVND (reference sequence).

The count of this clone is one. The V call is TRBV9, the J call TRBJ2-7; 10 bases map to TRBD2. The V gene end was trimmed by 0 bases and the J gene end by 0 bases; junction bases not matched to a gene: 3. The CDR3 has 16 residues. Germline-derived CDR1 and CDR2 are SGDLS and YYNGEE. As DNA, the CDR3 is TGTGCCAGCAGCGTAGCGGCTAGCGGGAGCTCCTACGAGCAGTACTTC. As protein: CASSVAASGSSYEQYF.

The chain joins TRBV18 to TRBJ1-1; 7 bases fit TRBD1. CDR3 length: 16 residues. J lost 3 bases, V lost 2 bases, and 9 bases had no gene match. Germline CDR1 and CDR2: KGHSH and LQKENI. The CDR3 DNA reads TGTGCCAGCTCACCAGCCGTTAGAGGGGGCGACACTGAAGCTTTCTTT. This translates into CASSPAVRGGDTEAFF.